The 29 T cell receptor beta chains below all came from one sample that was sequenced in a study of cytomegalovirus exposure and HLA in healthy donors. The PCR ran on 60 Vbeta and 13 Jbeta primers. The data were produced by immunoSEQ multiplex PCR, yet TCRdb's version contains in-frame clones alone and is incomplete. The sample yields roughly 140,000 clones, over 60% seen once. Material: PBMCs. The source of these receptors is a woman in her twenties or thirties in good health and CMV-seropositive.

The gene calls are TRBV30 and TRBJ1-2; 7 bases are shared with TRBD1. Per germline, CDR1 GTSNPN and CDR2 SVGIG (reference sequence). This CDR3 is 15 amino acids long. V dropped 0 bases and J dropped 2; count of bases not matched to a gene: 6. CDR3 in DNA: TGTGCCTGGAGTGTAAACCTAGGGGGCAACTATGGCTACACCTTC. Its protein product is CAWSVNLGGNYGYTF.

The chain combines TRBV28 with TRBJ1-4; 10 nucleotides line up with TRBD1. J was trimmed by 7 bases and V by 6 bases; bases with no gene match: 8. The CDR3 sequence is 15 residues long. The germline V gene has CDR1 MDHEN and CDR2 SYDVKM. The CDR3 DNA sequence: TGTGCCAGCAGAGTAGGGACAGGGGCGGGTGAAAAACTGTTTTTT. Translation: CASRVGTGAGEKLFF.

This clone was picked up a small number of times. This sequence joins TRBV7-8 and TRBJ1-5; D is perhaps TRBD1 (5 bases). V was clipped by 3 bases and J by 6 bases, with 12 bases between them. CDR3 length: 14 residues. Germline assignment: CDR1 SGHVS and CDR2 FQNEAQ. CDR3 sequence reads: CASSLGRGGQPQHF. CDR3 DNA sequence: TGTGCCAGCAGCTTGGGACGGGGGGGTCAGCCCCAGCATTTT.

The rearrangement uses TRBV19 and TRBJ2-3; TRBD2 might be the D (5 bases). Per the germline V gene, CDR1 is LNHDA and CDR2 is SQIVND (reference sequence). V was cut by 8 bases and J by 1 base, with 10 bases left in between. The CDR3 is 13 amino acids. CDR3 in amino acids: CASRSGRTDTQYF. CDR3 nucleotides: TGTGCCAGTCGCAGCGGCCGCACAGATACGCAGTATTTT. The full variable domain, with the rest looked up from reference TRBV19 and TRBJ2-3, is DGGITQSPKYLFRKEGQNVTLSCEQNLNHDAMYWYRQDPGQGLRLIYYSQIVNDFQKGDIAEGYSVSREKKESFPLTVTSAQKNPTAFYLCASRSGRTDTQYFGPGTRLTVL.

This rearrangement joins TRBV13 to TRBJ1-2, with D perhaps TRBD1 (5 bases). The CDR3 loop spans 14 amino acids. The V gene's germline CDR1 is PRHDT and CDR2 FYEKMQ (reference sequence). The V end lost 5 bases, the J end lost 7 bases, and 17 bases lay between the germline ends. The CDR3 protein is CASSDQGGAIGYTF. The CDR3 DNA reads TGTGCCAGCAGCGATCAGGGAGGGGCCATTGGCTACACCTTC. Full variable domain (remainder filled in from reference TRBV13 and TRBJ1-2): AAGVIQSPRHLIKEKRETATLKCYPIPRHDTVYWYQQGPGQDPQFLISFYEKMQSDKGSIPDRFSAQQFSDYHSELNMSSLELGDSALYFCASSDQGGAIGYTFGSGTRLTVV.

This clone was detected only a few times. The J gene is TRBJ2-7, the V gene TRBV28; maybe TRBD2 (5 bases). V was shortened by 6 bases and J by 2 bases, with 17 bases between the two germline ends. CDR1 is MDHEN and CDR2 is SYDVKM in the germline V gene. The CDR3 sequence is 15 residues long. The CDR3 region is CASSYRGPSTYEQYF. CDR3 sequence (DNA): TGTGCCAGCAGCTACCGAGGGCCTTCGACCTACGAGCAGTACTTC.

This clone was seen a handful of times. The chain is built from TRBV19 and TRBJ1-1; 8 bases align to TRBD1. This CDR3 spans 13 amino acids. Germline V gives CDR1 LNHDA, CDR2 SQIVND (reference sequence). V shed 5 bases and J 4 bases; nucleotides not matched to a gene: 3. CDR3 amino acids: CASSETGVTEAFF. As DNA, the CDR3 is TGTGCCAGTAGTGAGACAGGGGTCACTGAAGCTTTCTTT.

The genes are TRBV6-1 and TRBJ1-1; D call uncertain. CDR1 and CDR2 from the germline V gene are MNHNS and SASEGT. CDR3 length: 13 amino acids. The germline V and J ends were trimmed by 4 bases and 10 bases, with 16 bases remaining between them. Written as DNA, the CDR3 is TGTGCCAGCAGTGTCGTGGGCCGCGTGGGAGCTTTCTTT. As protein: CASSVVGRVGAFF.

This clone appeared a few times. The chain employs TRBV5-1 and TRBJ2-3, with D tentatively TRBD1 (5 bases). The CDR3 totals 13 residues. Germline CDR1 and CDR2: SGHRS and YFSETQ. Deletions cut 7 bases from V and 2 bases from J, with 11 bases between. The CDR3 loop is CASHTGFTDTQYF. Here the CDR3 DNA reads TGCGCCAGCCACACAGGCTTCACAGATACGCAGTATTTT.

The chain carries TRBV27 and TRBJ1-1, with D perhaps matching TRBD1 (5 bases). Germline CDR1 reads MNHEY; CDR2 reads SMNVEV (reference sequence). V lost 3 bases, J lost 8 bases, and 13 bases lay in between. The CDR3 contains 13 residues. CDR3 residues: CASSFGRATEAFF. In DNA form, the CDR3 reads TGTGCCAGCAGTTTCGGCAGGGCAACCGAAGCTTTCTTT.

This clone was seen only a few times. The CDR3 reads CASRMPGKLFF. CDR3 bases: TGTGCCAGCAGGATGCCGGGAAAACTGTTTTTT. This chain connects TRBV28 to TRBJ1-4; D gene uncertain. Trimming removed 6 bases at V and 10 bases at J, with 9 bases between. CDR3 length equals 11 residues. Looked up from germline, CDR1 is MDHEN and CDR2 is SYDVKM.

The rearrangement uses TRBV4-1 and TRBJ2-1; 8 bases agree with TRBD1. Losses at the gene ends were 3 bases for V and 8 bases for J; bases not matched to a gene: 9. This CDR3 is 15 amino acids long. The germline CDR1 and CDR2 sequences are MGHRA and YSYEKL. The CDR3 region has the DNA TGCGCCAGCAGCCACCCCGGACAGGGAAGCTATGAGCAGTTCTTC. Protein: CASSHPGQGSYEQFF.

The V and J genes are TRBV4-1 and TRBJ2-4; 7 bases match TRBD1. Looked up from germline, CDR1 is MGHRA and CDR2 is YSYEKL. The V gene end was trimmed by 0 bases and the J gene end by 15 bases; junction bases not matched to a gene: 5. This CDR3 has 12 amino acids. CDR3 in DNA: TGCGCCAGCAGCCAAGATGGCAGGGGGAGGTACTTC. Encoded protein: CASSQDGRGRYF.

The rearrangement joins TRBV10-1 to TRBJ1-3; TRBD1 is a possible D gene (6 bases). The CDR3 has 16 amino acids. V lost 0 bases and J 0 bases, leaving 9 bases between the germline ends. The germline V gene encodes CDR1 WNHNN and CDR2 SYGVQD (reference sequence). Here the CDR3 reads CASSESTGISGNTIYF. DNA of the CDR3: TGCGCCAGCAGTGAGTCCACAGGGATCTCTGGAAACACCATATATTTT.

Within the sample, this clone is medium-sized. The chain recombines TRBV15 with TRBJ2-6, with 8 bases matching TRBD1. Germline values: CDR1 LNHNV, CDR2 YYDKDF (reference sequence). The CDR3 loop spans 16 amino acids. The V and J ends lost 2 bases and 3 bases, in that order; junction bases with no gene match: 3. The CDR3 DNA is TGTGCCACCAGCAGACAACAGGGGGATGGGGCCAACGTCCTGACTTTC. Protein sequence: CATSRQQGDGANVLTF.

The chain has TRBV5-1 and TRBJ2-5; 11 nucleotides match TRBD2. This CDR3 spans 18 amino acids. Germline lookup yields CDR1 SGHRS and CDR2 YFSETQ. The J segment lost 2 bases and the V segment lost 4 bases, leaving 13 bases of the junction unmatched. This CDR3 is CASSEELAGAQAQETQYF. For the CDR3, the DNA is TGCGCCAGCAGCGAAGAACTAGCGGGGGCCCAGGCTCAAGAGACCCAGTACTTC.

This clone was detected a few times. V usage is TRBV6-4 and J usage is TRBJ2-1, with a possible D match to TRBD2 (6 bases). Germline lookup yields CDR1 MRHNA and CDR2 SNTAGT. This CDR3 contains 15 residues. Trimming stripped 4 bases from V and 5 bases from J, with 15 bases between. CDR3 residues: CASSVSAGSHNEQFF. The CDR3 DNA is TGTGCCAGCAGTGTCTCGGCGGGAAGCCACAATGAGCAGTTCTTC.

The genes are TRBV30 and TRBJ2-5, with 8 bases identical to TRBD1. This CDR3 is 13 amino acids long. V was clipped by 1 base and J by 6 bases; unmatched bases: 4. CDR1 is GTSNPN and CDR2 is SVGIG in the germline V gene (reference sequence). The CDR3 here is CAWSAGQAKTQYF. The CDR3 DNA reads TGTGCCTGGAGTGCGGGACAGGCGAAGACCCAGTACTTC.

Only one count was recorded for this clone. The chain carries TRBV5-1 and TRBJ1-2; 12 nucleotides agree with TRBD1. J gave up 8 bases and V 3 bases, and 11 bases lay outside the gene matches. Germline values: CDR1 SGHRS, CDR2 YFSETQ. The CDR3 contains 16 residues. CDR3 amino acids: CASSWRGQGAFSGYTF. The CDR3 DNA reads TGCGCCAGCAGCTGGAGGGGACAGGGGGCGTTCTCCGGCTACACCTTC.

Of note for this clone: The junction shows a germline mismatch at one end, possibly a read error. DNA of the CDR3: TGTGTCAGCAAAGAAGAACCTCAGGGGGCGAGTGGCTACACCTTC. Translating gives CVSKEEPQGASGYTF. The V and J genes are TRBV6-5 and TRBJ1-2; 8 bases agree with TRBD1. The V gene's germline CDR1 is MNHEY and CDR2 SVGAGI. This CDR3 contains 15 residues.

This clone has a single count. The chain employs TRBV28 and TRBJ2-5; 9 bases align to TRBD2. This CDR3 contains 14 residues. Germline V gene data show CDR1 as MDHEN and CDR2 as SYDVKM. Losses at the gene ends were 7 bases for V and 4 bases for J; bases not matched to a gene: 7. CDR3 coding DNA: TGTGCCAGCAAAGACGAGCGGGAGGCAGAGACCCAGTACTTC. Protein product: CASKDEREAETQYF.

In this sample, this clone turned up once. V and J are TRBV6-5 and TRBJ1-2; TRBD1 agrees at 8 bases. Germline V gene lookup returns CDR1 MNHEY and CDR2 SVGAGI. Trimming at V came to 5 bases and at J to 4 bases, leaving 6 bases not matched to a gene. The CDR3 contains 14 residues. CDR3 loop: CASSKAGGVYGYTF. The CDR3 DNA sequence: TGTGCCAGCAGTAAGGCAGGGGGCGTCTATGGCTACACCTTC.

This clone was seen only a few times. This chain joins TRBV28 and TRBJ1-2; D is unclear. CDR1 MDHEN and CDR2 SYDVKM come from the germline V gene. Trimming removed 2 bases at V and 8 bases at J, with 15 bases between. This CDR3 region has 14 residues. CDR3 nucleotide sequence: TGTGCCAGCAGTTTAGTGGTAGCTGTCTTAGGCTACACCTTC. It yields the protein CASSLVVAVLGYTF.

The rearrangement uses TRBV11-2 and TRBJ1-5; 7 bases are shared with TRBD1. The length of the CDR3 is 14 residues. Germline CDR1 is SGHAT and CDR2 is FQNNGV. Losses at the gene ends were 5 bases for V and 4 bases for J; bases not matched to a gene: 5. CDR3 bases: TGTGCCAGCAGCACGGGACAGTCAAATCAGCCCCAGCATTTT. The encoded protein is CASSTGQSNQPQHF.

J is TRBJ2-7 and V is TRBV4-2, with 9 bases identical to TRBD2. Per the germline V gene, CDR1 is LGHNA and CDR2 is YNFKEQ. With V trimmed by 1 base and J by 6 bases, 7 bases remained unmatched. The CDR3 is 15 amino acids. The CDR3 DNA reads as TGTGCCAGCAGCCAAGGCGGCGGGAGGGCCATCGAGCAGTACTTC. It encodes CASSQGGGRAIEQYF.

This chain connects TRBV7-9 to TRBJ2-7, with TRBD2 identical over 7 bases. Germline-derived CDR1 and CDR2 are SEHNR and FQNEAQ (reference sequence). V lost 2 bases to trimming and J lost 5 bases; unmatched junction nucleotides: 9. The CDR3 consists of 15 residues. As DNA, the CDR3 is TGTGCCAGCAGCTTAACCGTTGGACTAGGAGACGAGCAGTACTTC. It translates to CASSLTVGLGDEQYF.

CDR3 in amino acids: CASRFPGQGFGELFF. The CDR3 DNA sequence: TGTGCCAGCAGGTTTCCGGGACAGGGTTTCGGGGAGCTGTTTTTT. This chain connects TRBV6-6 to TRBJ2-2, with 9 bases fitting TRBD1. Per germline, CDR1 MNHNY and CDR2 SVGAGI (reference sequence). The CDR3 spans 15 residues. Trimming removed 6 bases from V and 7 bases from J; junction bases left unmatched: 9.

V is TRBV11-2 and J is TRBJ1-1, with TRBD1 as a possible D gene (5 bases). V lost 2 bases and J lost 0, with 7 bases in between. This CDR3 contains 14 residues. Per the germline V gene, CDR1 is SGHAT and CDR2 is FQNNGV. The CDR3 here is CASSLRQLNTEAFF. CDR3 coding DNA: TGTGCCAGCAGCTTAAGACAGCTGAACACTGAAGCTTTCTTT.

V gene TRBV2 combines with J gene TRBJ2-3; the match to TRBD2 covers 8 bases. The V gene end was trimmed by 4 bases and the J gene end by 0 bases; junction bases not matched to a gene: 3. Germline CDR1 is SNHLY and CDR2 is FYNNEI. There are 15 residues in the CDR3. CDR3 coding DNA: TGTGCCAGCAGTGTCGGGGGGGCTAGCACAGATACGCAGTATTTT. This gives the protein CASSVGGASTDTQYF.